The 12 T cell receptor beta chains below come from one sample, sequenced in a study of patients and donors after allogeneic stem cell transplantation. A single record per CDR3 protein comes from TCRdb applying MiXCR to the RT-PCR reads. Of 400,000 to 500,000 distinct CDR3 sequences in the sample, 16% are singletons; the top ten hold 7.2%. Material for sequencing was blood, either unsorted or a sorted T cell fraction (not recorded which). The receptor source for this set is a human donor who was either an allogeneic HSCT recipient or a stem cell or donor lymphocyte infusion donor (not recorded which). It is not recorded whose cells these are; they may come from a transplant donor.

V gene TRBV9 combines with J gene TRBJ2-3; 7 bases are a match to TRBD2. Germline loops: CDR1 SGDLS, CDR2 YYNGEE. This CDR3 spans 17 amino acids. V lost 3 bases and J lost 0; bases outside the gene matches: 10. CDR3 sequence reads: CASSETPSGASTDTQYF. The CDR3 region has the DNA TGTGCCAGCAGCGAAACCCCTAGCGGCGCGAGCACAGATACGCAGTATTTT.

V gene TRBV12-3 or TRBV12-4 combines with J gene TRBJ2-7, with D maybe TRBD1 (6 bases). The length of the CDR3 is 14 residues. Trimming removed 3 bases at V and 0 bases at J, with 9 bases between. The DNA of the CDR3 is TGTGCCAGCAGTTTCGTGGGGGCCTCCTACGAGCAGTACTTC. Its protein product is CASSFVGASYEQYF.

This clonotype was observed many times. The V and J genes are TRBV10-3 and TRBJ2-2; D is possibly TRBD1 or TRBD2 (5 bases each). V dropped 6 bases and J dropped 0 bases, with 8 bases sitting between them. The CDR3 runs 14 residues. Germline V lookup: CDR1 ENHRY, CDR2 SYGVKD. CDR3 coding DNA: TGTGCCATCAGGGGGGAAGCGAACACCGGGGAGCTGTTTTTT. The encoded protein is CAIRGEANTGELFF.

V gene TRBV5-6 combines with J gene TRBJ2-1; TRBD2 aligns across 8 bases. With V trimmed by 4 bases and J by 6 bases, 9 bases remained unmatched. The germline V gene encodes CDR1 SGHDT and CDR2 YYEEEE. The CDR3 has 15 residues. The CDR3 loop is CASSTGTRLGNEQFF. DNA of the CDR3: TGTGCCAGCAGCACCGGGACTAGATTAGGCAATGAGCAGTTCTTC.

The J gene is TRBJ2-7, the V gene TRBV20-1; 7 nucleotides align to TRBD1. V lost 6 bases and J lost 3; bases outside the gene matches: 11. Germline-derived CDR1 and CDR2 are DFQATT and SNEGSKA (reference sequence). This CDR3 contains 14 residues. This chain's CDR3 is CSAKVTGLFYEQYF. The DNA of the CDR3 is TGCAGTGCCAAGGTGACAGGGCTCTTCTACGAGCAGTACTTC.

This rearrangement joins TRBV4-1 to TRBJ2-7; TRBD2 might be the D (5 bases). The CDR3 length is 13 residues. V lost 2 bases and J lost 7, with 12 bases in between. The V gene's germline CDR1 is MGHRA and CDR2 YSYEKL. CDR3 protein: CASSQQVTGEQYF. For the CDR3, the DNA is TGCGCCAGCAGCCAACAGGTAACGGGGGAGCAGTACTTC.

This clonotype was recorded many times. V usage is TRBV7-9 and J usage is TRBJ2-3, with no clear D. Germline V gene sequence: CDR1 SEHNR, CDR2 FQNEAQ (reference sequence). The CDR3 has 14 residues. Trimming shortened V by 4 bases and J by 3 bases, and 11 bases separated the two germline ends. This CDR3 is CASSYTRVTDTQYF. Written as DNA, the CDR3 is TGTGCCAGCAGCTACACCCGGGTAACAGATACGCAGTATTTT.

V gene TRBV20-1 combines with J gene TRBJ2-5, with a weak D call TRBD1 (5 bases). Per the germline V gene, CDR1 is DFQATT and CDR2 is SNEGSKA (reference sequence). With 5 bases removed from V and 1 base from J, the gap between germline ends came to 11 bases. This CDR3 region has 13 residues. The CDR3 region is CSASFDSQETQYF. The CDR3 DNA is TGCAGTGCTTCCTTCGACAGCCAAGAGACCCAGTACTTC.

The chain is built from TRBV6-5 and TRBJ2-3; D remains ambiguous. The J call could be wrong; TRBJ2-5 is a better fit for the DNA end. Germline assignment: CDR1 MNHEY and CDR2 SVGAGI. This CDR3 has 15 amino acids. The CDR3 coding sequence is TGTGCCAGCAGTTACTCGCTCCGGGCCCGAGAGACCCAGTACTTC. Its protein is CASSYSLRARETQYF.

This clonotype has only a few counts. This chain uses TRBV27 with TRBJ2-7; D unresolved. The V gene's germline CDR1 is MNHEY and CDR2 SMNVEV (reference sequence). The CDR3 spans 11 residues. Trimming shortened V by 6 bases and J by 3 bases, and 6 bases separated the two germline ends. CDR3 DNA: TGTGCCAGCAGAACAAACTACGAGCAGTACTTC. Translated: CASRTNYEQYF.

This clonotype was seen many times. The CDR3, as DNA: TGTAGGTCAGGGTCCTCCTACGAGCAGTACTTC. Translating gives CRSGSSYEQYF. The genes are TRBV28 and TRBJ2-7; D possibly corresponds to TRBD1 (5 bases). This CDR3 comprises 11 residues. Germline V gene sequence: CDR1 MDHEN, CDR2 SYDVKM.

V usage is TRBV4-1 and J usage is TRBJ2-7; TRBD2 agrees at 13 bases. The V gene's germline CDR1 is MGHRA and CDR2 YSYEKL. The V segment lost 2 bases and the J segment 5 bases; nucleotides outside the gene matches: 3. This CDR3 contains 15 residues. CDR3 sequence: CASSQLGLAGDEQYF. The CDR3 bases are TGCGCCAGCAGCCAACTCGGACTAGCGGGAGACGAGCAGTACTTC.